The 13 T cell receptor beta chains below come from one sample, sequenced in a study of neurological immune-mediated disorders. Regarding time point: longitudinal time-point 1 (baseline). MiXCR, applied by TCRdb to the 5' RACE reads, yields one record per CDR3 protein. The sample carries 35,000 or so distinct CDR3 sequences, about 3.2% recorded once. Material: PBMCs. These receptors were obtained from a woman aged 60-70 years with multiple sclerosis.

There are many counts of this clonotype. The chain carries TRBV4-1 and TRBJ2-7, with D perhaps being TRBD1 or TRBD2 (5 bases each). CDR1 is MGHRA and CDR2 is YSYEKL in the germline V gene. Trimming cost V 3 bases and J 0 bases, with 15 bases left between them. There are 16 residues in the CDR3. Written as DNA, the CDR3 is TGCGCCAGCAGCCAGTCCCGGGACGGTTCCTCCTACGAGCAGTACTTC. It yields the protein CASSQSRDGSSYEQYF.

This clonotype came up many times. This chain uses TRBV29-1 with TRBJ2-5; D is unclear. The CDR3 consists of 9 residues. Germline V gene lookup returns CDR1 SQVTM and CDR2 ANQGSEA. V was shortened by 4 bases and J by 7 bases, with 4 bases between the two germline ends. The CDR3 nucleotides are TGCAGCGTTGGTGGGACCCAGTACTTC. This encodes CSVGGTQYF.

This clonotype qualifies as medium-sized. V is TRBV20-1 and J is TRBJ2-2; D ambiguous. CDR3 size: 13 residues. Trimming cost V 2 bases and J 5 bases, with 9 bases left between them. Germline CDR1 DFQATT, CDR2 SNEGSKA (reference sequence). This CDR3 is CSARRAWTGELFF. DNA for the CDR3: TGCAGTGCTAGACGGGCGTGGACCGGGGAGCTGTTTTTT.

This clonotype turned up a few times. The chain couples TRBV4-2 to TRBJ1-4; D gene uncertain. This CDR3 is built from 16 residues. The germline V gene has CDR1 LGHNA and CDR2 YNFKEQ. V lost 3 bases and J lost 0, with 11 bases in between. The chain's CDR3 is CASSHPQFTTNEKLFF. The CDR3 region has the DNA TGTGCCAGCAGCCACCCTCAGTTTACAACTAATGAAAAACTGTTTTTT.

This clonotype showed up just a few times. This chain joins TRBV7-2 and TRBJ1-4, with TRBD1 matching over 8 bases. V shed 4 bases and J 3 bases; nucleotides not matched to a gene: 7. The CDR3 extends over 16 amino acids. Germline loops: CDR1 SGHTA, CDR2 FQGNSA. The CDR3 here is CASSSDLTGANEKLFF. The CDR3 nucleotides are TGTGCCAGCAGCTCGGACTTGACAGGGGCTAATGAAAAACTGTTTTTT.

This clonotype appeared many times. V and J are TRBV20-1 and TRBJ1-2; weak D call: TRBD1 (6 bases). The CDR3 is 16 amino acids. Trimming took off 0 bases at V and 8 bases at J, with 22 bases between the two ends. Germline V lookup: CDR1 DFQATT, CDR2 SNEGSKA (reference sequence). The DNA of the CDR3 is TGCAGTGCTAGAGATCGGAGGGGTGCAGGGGTCGGAGGCTACACCTTC. Residues: CSARDRRGAGVGGYTF.

This clonotype was counted many times. The rearrangement uses TRBV10-3 and TRBJ2-3; D might be TRBD2 (6 bases). The CDR3 loop spans 15 amino acids. Trimming pared 3 bases from V and 2 bases from J, leaving 12 bases between. The germline V gene has CDR1 ENHRY and CDR2 SYGVKD. In nucleotides, the CDR3 is TGTGCCATCAGTGAACCCGGACTATCCACAGATACGCAGTATTTT. It encodes CAISEPGLSTDTQYF.

This clonotype was seen repeatedly, ten times or more. The chain is built from TRBV29-1 and TRBJ1-2, with D hard to call. Trimming removed 1 base at V and 3 bases at J, with 15 bases between. The CDR3 runs 15 residues. Germline V gene data show CDR1 as SQVTM and CDR2 as ANQGSEA. CDR3 region: CSVEGPVGPYYGYTF. The CDR3 DNA is TGCAGCGTTGAAGGCCCTGTGGGCCCCTACTATGGCTACACCTTC.

There are many counts of this clonotype. J is TRBJ1-5 and V is TRBV7-8; tentatively, D is TRBD1 (5 bases). V lost 1 base to trimming and J lost 7 bases, with 5 bases between them. This CDR3 has 12 amino acids. Germline CDR1 is SGHVS and CDR2 is FQNEAQ. The CDR3 loop is CASSLEGQPQHF. As DNA, the CDR3 is TGTGCCAGCAGCTTAGAGGGGCAGCCCCAGCATTTT.

V is TRBV10-1 and J is TRBJ2-5; tentative D call: TRBD2 (5 bases). The CDR3 sequence is 12 residues long. Germline V CDR1 and CDR2: WNHNN, SYGVQD (reference sequence). Trimming removed 5 bases from V and 5 bases from J, with 9 bases in between. The CDR3, as DNA: TGCGCCAGCAGTTCGGACTGGGAGACCCAGTACTTC. Its translation: CASSSDWETQYF.

This clonotype was seen at least ten times. The chain uses TRBV18 and TRBJ2-3; D is undetermined. CDR3 length: 12 residues. Germline CDR1 reads KGHSH; CDR2 reads LQKENI. V lost 5 bases and J lost 2, with 5 bases in between. The CDR3 loop reads CASSSITDTQYF. In DNA, the CDR3 is TGTGCCAGCTCATCAATCACAGATACGCAGTATTTT.

At least ten counts were recorded for this clonotype. J is TRBJ2-5 and V is TRBV5-1; no clear D. Germline values: CDR1 SGHRS, CDR2 YFSETQ. This CDR3 has 14 amino acids. With 1 base removed from V and 4 bases from J, the gap between germline ends came to 11 bases. Written as DNA, the CDR3 is TGCGCCAGCAGCTTGCCCTTATCGGCAGAGACCCAGTACTTC. It translates to CASSLPLSAETQYF.

There are many counts of this clonotype. This rearrangement joins TRBV20-1 to TRBJ2-7, with TRBD1 matching over 8 bases. The CDR3 has 12 residues. After removal of 5 bases from V and 5 bases from J, the junction contained 5 bases not matched to a gene. The germline gives CDR1 DFQATT, CDR2 SNEGSKA (reference sequence). The CDR3 DNA sequence: TGCAGTGCTGCCGACAGGGGCCACGAGCAGTACTTC. It yields the protein CSAADRGHEQYF.